These 32 T cell receptor beta chains originate from one sample sequenced in a study of T cell changes during pregnancy in multiple sclerosis. Using immunoSEQ multiplex PCR, the repertoire was profiled, and TCRdb retains in-frame clones only, with some absent. The sample lists tens of thousands of clones, around 93% occurring once. The starting material was CD8+ T cells from peripheral blood mononuclear cells, obtained in the second trimester of pregnancy. The source is a female donor with multiple sclerosis, enrolled in a pregnancy study.

The rearrangement joins TRBV19 to TRBJ2-2; no definite D call. Germline-derived CDR1 and CDR2 are LNHDA and SQIVND (reference sequence). The CDR3 consists of 14 residues. V dropped 3 bases and J dropped 3 bases, with 8 bases sitting between them. CDR3 amino acids: CASSIMPDTGELFF. The CDR3 DNA follows: TGTGCCAGTAGTATCATGCCAGACACCGGGGAGCTGTTTTTT.

The V call is TRBV27, the J call TRBJ2-7, with D maybe TRBD2 (6 bases). Germline-derived CDR1 and CDR2 are MNHEY and SMNVEV (reference sequence). The CDR3 is made up of 12 amino acids. Trimming took 2 bases from V and 7 from J, leaving 9 bases between them. The CDR3 sequence is CASSLGGGEQYF. DNA for the CDR3: TGTGCCAGCAGTTTAGGTGGAGGGGAGCAGTACTTC.

V gene TRBV5-6 combines with J gene TRBJ1-2, with D perhaps matching TRBD1 (6 bases). V was cut by 0 bases and J by 3 bases, with 9 bases left in between. CDR1 SGHDT and CDR2 YYEEEE come from the germline V gene. The CDR3 runs 14 residues. The DNA for the CDR3 is TGTGCCAGCAGCTTGGGTCAGGGGTACTATGGCTACACCTTC. It codes for CASSLGQGYYGYTF.

This clone was recorded once. This chain connects TRBV6-1 to TRBJ2-7, with D unclear. The germline CDR1 and CDR2 sequences are MNHNS and SASEGT. V was pared by 0 bases and J by 0 bases, with 9 bases between. The CDR3 is 15 residues long. The CDR3 region is CASSEARIASYEQYF. DNA of the CDR3: TGTGCCAGCAGTGAAGCTCGGATAGCCTCCTACGAGCAGTACTTC.

The rearrangement joins TRBV4-1 to TRBJ1-1, with a tentative D call TRBD1 (5 bases). V was trimmed by 10 bases and J by 0 bases, leaving 15 bases between them. The CDR3 contains 14 residues. Germline V gene sequence: CDR1 MGHRA, CDR2 YSYEKL. The CDR3 loop reads CATSTGPLNTEAFF. The CDR3 DNA is TGCGCCACGTCAACAGGACCGCTGAACACTGAAGCTTTCTTT.

The count of this clone is one. The chain couples TRBV4-1 to TRBJ2-7, with 9 bases aligning to TRBD1. V dropped 2 bases and J dropped 3; count of bases not matched to a gene: 2. CDR1 is MGHRA and CDR2 is YSYEKL in the germline V gene. CDR3 length equals 14 residues. CDR3 amino acids: CASSQPGQGYEQYF. The DNA for the CDR3 is TGCGCCAGCAGCCAACCGGGACAGGGCTACGAGCAGTACTTC.

The J gene is TRBJ2-3, the V gene TRBV7-9, with 7 bases fitting TRBD2. CDR3 length equals 15 residues. The germline CDR1 and CDR2 sequences are SEHNR and FQNEAQ (reference sequence). V lost 4 bases, J lost 0 bases, and 4 bases stayed unmatched. In DNA form, the CDR3 reads TGTGCCAGCAGCTCCAGACTAGCAAGCACAGATACGCAGTATTTT. It codes for CASSSRLASTDTQYF.

J is TRBJ2-1 and V is TRBV5-1; TRBD1 matches at 11 bases. Germline V lookup: CDR1 SGHRS, CDR2 YFSETQ. CDR3 length: 16 residues. The J segment lost 6 bases and the V segment lost 7 bases, leaving 12 bases of the junction unmatched. CDR3: CASHLQPGQGVNEQFF. CDR3 bases: TGCGCCAGCCATCTTCAACCGGGACAGGGGGTCAATGAGCAGTTCTTC. The full variable domain, completed using reference TRBV5-1 and TRBJ2-1, is KAGVTQTPRYLIKTRGQQVTLSCSPISGHRSVSWYQQTPGQGLQFLFEYFSETQRNKGNFPGRFSGRQFSNSRSEMNVSTLELGDSALYLCASHLQPGQGVNEQFFGPGTRLTVL.

This chain uses TRBV6-1 with TRBJ1-3; D perhaps matches TRBD1 (5 bases). Per the germline V gene, CDR1 is MNHNS and CDR2 is SASEGT. Deletions cut 3 bases from V and 1 base from J, with 7 bases between. This CDR3 comprises 14 residues. The CDR3, as DNA: TGTGCCAGCAGTGAGGGGGGTTCTGGAAACACCATATATTTT. Its translation: CASSEGGSGNTIYF.

The genes are TRBV7-3 and TRBJ2-7; the D is unclear. This CDR3 comprises 13 residues. CDR1 and CDR2 from the germline V gene are SGHTA and FQGTGA. Trimming took 6 bases from V and 0 from J, leaving 9 bases between them. The CDR3 spells CASSIFPSYEQYF. The CDR3 nucleotides read TGTGCCAGCAGTATCTTCCCCTCCTACGAGCAGTACTTC.

The V call is TRBV7-3, the J call TRBJ1-1, with 8 nucleotides matching TRBD1. J was trimmed by 4 bases and V by 4 bases; bases with no gene match: 8. Looked up from germline, CDR1 is SGHTA and CDR2 is FQGTGA. This CDR3 spans 15 amino acids. DNA of the CDR3: TGTGCCAGCAGCTCCGAGGGACAGGCGGGCACTGAAGCTTTCTTT. Translation: CASSSEGQAGTEAFF.

This chain joins TRBV7-9 and TRBJ2-3, with no clear D. Per germline, CDR1 SEHNR and CDR2 FQNEAQ (reference sequence). Trimming left V 0 bases short and J 1 base short, with 5 bases between. This CDR3 has 14 residues. Here the CDR3 reads CASSLAQGTDTQYF. For the CDR3, the DNA is TGTGCCAGCAGCTTAGCGCAGGGCACAGATACGCAGTATTTT.

This clone was seen a single time. The rearrangement joins TRBV6-1 to TRBJ2-2; D gene ambiguous. There are 10 residues in the CDR3. The germline V and J ends were trimmed by 5 bases and 7 bases, with 2 bases remaining between them. The germline gives CDR1 MNHNS, CDR2 SASEGT. CDR3 sequence reads: CASSHGELFF. As DNA, the CDR3 is TGTGCCAGCAGTCACGGGGAGCTGTTTTTT.

The chain carries TRBV6-5 and TRBJ1-1, with TRBD1 matching 11 bases. The V and J ends lost 2 bases and 5 bases, in that order; junction bases with no gene match: 4. Germline CDR1 is MNHEY and CDR2 is SVGAGI. The CDR3 has 15 amino acids. CDR3 in amino acids: CASSYGQGAWTEAFF. The CDR3 DNA reads TGTGCCAGCAGTTACGGACAGGGGGCTTGGACTGAAGCTTTCTTT.

This chain joins TRBV29-1 and TRBJ1-4; 7 nucleotides line up with TRBD1. The germline V gene has CDR1 SQVTM and CDR2 ANQGSEA. The CDR3 sequence is 14 residues long. J lost 8 bases, V lost 6 bases, and 12 bases had no gene match. Here the CDR3 DNA reads TGCAGCGTCGATACCCAGGGGGGCAGCGAAAAACTGTTTTTT. As protein: CSVDTQGGSEKLFF.

The chain joins TRBV10-3 to TRBJ2-6; 8 bases are a match to TRBD1. J was trimmed by 0 bases and V by 6 bases; bases with no gene match: 7. This CDR3 spans 17 amino acids. Germline CDR1 reads ENHRY; CDR2 reads SYGVKD. CDR3 nucleotide sequence: TGTGCCATCAGGCGGACAGGGAACTTCTCTGGGGCCAACGTCCTGACTTTC. Encoded protein: CAIRRTGNFSGANVLTF.

The gene calls are TRBV27 and TRBJ1-1; 7 bases match TRBD1. The V and J ends lost 6 bases and 5 bases, in that order; junction bases with no gene match: 6. CDR3 length: 13 residues. Germline CDR1 and CDR2: MNHEY and SMNVEV (reference sequence). In nucleotides, the CDR3 is TGTGCCAGCAGCCTAGGGGGCCGAACTGAAGCTTTCTTT. As protein: CASSLGGRTEAFF.

This chain connects TRBV28 to TRBJ2-6, with a possible D match to TRBD2 (7 bases). Per germline, CDR1 MDHEN and CDR2 SYDVKM. V lost 2 bases and J 0 bases, leaving 20 bases between the germline ends. The CDR3 covers 20 residues. The CDR3: CASSLAGVYRDNSGANVLTF. The DNA of the CDR3 is TGTGCCAGCAGTTTAGCGGGGGTCTACCGGGACAACTCTGGGGCCAACGTCCTGACTTTC.

The V call is TRBV2, the J call TRBJ2-7; 11 nucleotides line up with TRBD2. The length of the CDR3 is 15 residues. Germline trimming cut 6 bases from V and 3 bases from J; bases unmatched to any gene: 7. Germline V gives CDR1 SNHLY, CDR2 FYNNEI. CDR3 nucleotides: TGTGCCAGCAGGACACTAGCGGGAGCCGGCTACGAGCAGTACTTC. As protein: CASRTLAGAGYEQYF.

The chain has TRBV29-1 and TRBJ1-2, with D possibly being TRBD1 (6 bases). V lost 7 bases, J lost 5 bases, and 11 bases lay in between. This CDR3 has 11 residues. Germline-derived CDR1 and CDR2 are SQVTM and ANQGSEA. The CDR3 here is CSAQGFYGYTF. As DNA, the CDR3 is TGCAGCGCGCAGGGGTTTTATGGCTACACCTTC.

This chain connects TRBV11-2 to TRBJ2-7, with D unclear. V was clipped by 1 base and J by 3 bases, with 4 bases between them. This CDR3 spans 12 amino acids. Germline assignment: CDR1 SGHAT and CDR2 FQNNGV. Written as DNA, the CDR3 is TGTGCCAGCAGCTTAGGACACTACGAGCAGTACTTC. Encoded protein: CASSLGHYEQYF. The full variable domain, with the rest looked up from reference TRBV11-2 and TRBJ2-7, is EAGVAQSPRYKIIEKRQSVAFWCNPISGHATLYWYQQILGQGPKLLIQFQNNGVVDDSQLPKDRFSAERLKGVDSTLKIQPAKLEDSAVYLCASSLGHYEQYFGPGTRLTVT.

This clone was detected once. The V call is TRBV11-2, the J call TRBJ2-7; TRBD2 matches 13 bases. There are 17 residues in the CDR3. Germline V gene sequence: CDR1 SGHAT, CDR2 FQNNGV. The ends lost 0 bases at V and 4 bases at J; junction bases unmatched: 6. The CDR3 nucleotides are TGTGCCAGCAGCTTAGACCCGGGACTAGCGGGATTGTACGAGCAGTACTTC. It codes for CASSLDPGLAGLYEQYF. Looking up the rest from reference TRBV11-2 and TRBJ2-7 gives the full variable domain: EAGVAQSPRYKIIEKRQSVAFWCNPISGHATLYWYQQILGQGPKLLIQFQNNGVVDDSQLPKDRFSAERLKGVDSTLKIQPAKLEDSAVYLCASSLDPGLAGLYEQYFGPGTRLTVT.

This chain uses TRBV4-3 with TRBJ1-1; tentative D call: TRBD1 (5 bases). V lost 0 bases to trimming and J lost 5 bases, with 22 bases between them. This CDR3 has 18 residues. The germline CDR1 and CDR2 sequences are LGHNA and YSLEER. CDR3 DNA: TGCGCCAGCAGCCAAGAACTGGGAGGGCAGGGACTTGGGACTGAAGCTTTCTTT. Its translation is CASSQELGGQGLGTEAFF.

The chain is built from TRBV30 and TRBJ1-1, with D unclear. Germline CDR1 is GTSNPN and CDR2 is SVGIG (reference sequence). V was clipped by 2 bases and J by 4 bases, with 5 bases between them. There are 11 residues in the CDR3. CDR3 in amino acids: CAWSRGTEAFF. CDR3 coding DNA: TGTGCCTGGAGTAGAGGCACTGAAGCTTTCTTT.

The V gene is TRBV5-4, the J gene TRBJ2-7, with D possibly matching TRBD2 (6 bases). Trimming cost V 1 base and J 5 bases, with 19 bases left between them. Per the germline V gene, CDR1 is SGHNT and CDR2 is YYREEE (reference sequence). The CDR3 is made up of 16 amino acids. DNA of the CDR3: TGTGCCAGCAGCTTGTATTCTAGACGGGAGCTCGACGAGCAGTACTTC. Protein: CASSLYSRRELDEQYF.

The chain links TRBV10-3 to TRBJ1-3; a possible D gene is TRBD1 (6 bases). Germline CDR1 ENHRY, CDR2 SYGVKD. The CDR3 contains 15 residues. The V gene lost 8 bases and the J gene lost 4 bases, with 18 bases spanning the gap. This chain's CDR3 is CAIRDLTGTGNTIYF. CDR3 in DNA: TGTGCCATCCGAGACCTAACAGGGACGGGAAACACCATATATTTT.

The V call is TRBV18, the J call TRBJ1-4; possibly TRBD1 for D (5 bases). Looked up from germline, CDR1 is KGHSH and CDR2 is LQKENI. The V gene lost 1 base and the J gene lost 0 bases, with 6 bases spanning the gap. This CDR3 has 15 amino acids. The CDR3 DNA follows: TGTGCCAGCTCACCACAGGACACAACTAATGAAAAACTGTTTTTT. Translated, it gives CASSPQDTTNEKLFF. Supplemented by reference TRBV18 and TRBJ1-4, the full variable domain reads NAGVMQNPRHLVRRRGQEARLRCSPMKGHSHVYWYRQLPEEGLKFMVYLQKENIIDESGMPKERFSAEFPKEGPSILRIQQVVRGDSAAYFCASSPQDTTNEKLFFGSGTQLSVL.

This chain links TRBV15 with TRBJ1-3; 9 bases line up with TRBD1. V was clipped by 1 base and J by 4 bases; unmatched bases: 11. Germline lookup yields CDR1 LNHNV and CDR2 YYDKDF (reference sequence). CDR3 length: 18 amino acids. In nucleotides, the CDR3 is TGTGCCACCAGCAGAGTTGGGTCTACAGGGGGCGCGGGAAACACCATATATTTT. Translating it yields CATSRVGSTGGAGNTIYF.

J is TRBJ1-4 and V is TRBV9, with unresolved D. The length of the CDR3 is 15 residues. V was shortened by 0 bases and J by 3 bases, with 9 bases between the two germline ends. CDR1 SGDLS and CDR2 YYNGEE come from the germline V gene. CDR3 loop: CASSVGNRANEKLFF. DNA for the CDR3: TGTGCCAGCAGCGTAGGAAACCGGGCTAATGAAAAACTGTTTTTT.

The chain combines TRBV2 with TRBJ2-7; TRBD1 agrees at 10 bases. Looked up from germline, CDR1 is SNHLY and CDR2 is FYNNEI. This CDR3 is 15 amino acids long. The J segment lost 2 bases and the V segment lost 11 bases, leaving 12 bases of the junction unmatched. Here the CDR3 DNA reads TGTGCCGTACCCCACCGGGACAGGGGCGCCTACGAGCAGTACTTC. Protein sequence: CAVPHRDRGAYEQYF.

In this sample, this clone turned up once. The chain has TRBV28 and TRBJ2-1; TRBD2 matches 7 bases. CDR3 length: 13 amino acids. V was pared by 5 bases and J by 8 bases, with 6 bases of the junction left unmatched. The V gene's germline CDR1 is MDHEN and CDR2 SYDVKM. The CDR3 region is CASSEGGEDEQFF. For the CDR3, the DNA is TGTGCCAGCAGTGAGGGAGGGGAGGATGAGCAGTTCTTC.

This clone was counted once. At one end, the junction sequence differs from germline, possibly due to a read error. J is TRBJ2-4 and V is TRBV25-1; the D gene is possibly TRBD1 (7 bases). The CDR3 contains 14 residues. The germline V gene has CDR1 MGHDK and CDR2 SYGVNS. Here the CDR3 reads CASNEYGRGDIQYF. CDR3 sequence (DNA): TGTGCCAGCAATGAATATGGCAGGGGGGACATTCAGTACTTC.